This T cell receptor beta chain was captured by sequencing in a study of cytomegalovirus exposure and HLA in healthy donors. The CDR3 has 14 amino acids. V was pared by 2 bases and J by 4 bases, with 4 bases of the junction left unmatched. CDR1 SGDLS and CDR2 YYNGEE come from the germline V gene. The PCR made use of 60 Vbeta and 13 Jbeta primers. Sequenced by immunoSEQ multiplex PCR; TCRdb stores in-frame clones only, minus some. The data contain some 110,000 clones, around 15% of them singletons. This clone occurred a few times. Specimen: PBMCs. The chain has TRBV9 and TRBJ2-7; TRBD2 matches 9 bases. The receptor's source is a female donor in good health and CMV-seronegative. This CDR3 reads CASSVGTSNYEQYF. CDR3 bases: TGTGCCAGCAGCGTCGGGACTAGCAATTACGAGCAGTACTTC.